The rows below give T cell receptor beta chains drawn from one sample of a study of blood T cell repertoires in COVID-19. Clones were read by immunoSEQ multiplex PCR, and TCRdb kept only the in-frame ones, dropping some. The sample lists hundreds of thousands of clones; about nine tenths were seen once. Sequences were obtained from peripheral blood. The receptors here all came from an older woman who had recovered from COVID-19. CDR3s include the opening cysteine and the closing phenylalanine or tryptophan. Fields, in order: D gene, clone size, V gene, J gene, CDR3 protein, CDR3 DNA. A D gene is named only where the DNA matches it firmly. The listing skips clone size in some rows; elsewhere it reads once, few, many or a size class.

d_gene: NA; abundance: NA; v_gene: TRBV5-8; j_gene: TRBJ2-2; CDR3aa: CASSLAANTGELFF; CDR3nt: TGTGCCAGCAGCTTGGCAGCGAACACCGGGGAGCTGTTTTTT
d_gene: TRBD1; abundance: NA; v_gene: TRBV15; j_gene: TRBJ1-1; CDR3aa: CATSRDRDRGPGSEAFF; CDR3nt: TGTGCCACCAGCAGAGATCGGGACAGGGGGCCGGGGTCTGAAGCTTTCTTT
d_gene: NA; abundance: NA; v_gene: TRBV18; j_gene: TRBJ2-7; CDR3aa: CASSPQGAGATYEQYF; CDR3nt: TGTGCCAGCTCACCTCAAGGGGCGGGGGCCACCTACGAGCAGTACTTC
d_gene: NA; abundance: NA; v_gene: TRBV7-8; j_gene: TRBJ1-2; CDR3aa: CASSLASRGYTF; CDR3nt: TGTGCCAGCAGCTTAGCTTCGCGGGGCTACACCTTC
d_gene: TRBD1; abundance: few; v_gene: TRBV19; j_gene: TRBJ2-7; CDR3aa: CASSTQQGAYEQYF; CDR3nt: TGTGCCAGTAGTACCCAACAGGGGGCCTACGAGCAGTACTTC
d_gene: TRBD1; abundance: NA; v_gene: TRBV19; j_gene: TRBJ1-2; CDR3aa: CASAPGQGAAGGGYTF; CDR3nt: TGTGCCAGTGCACCGGGACAGGGGGCAGCAGGTGGTGGCTACACCTTC
d_gene: NA; abundance: NA; v_gene: TRBV9; j_gene: TRBJ1-3; CDR3aa: CASAGGTGNTIYF; CDR3nt: TGTGCCAGCGCGGGTGGGACTGGAAACACCATATATTTT
d_gene: TRBD2; abundance: NA; v_gene: TRBV5-4; j_gene: TRBJ2-1; CDR3aa: CASSSAGGPEDEQFF; CDR3nt: TGTGCCAGCAGCTCAGCGGGGGGGCCGGAGGATGAGCAGTTCTTC
d_gene: NA; abundance: NA; v_gene: TRBV6-5; j_gene: TRBJ2-3; CDR3aa: CASSYSPERAQYF; CDR3nt: TGTGCCAGCAGTTACTCCCCGGAACGGGCGCAGTATTTT
d_gene: NA; abundance: NA; v_gene: TRBV6-5; j_gene: TRBJ2-7; CDR3aa: CASSSIGEQYF; CDR3nt: TGTGCCAGCAGTTCCATCGGTGAGCAGTACTTC
d_gene: TRBD2; abundance: NA; v_gene: TRBV3-1/TRBV3-2; j_gene: TRBJ2-5; CDR3aa: CASSQDGLAGGYQETQYF; CDR3nt: TGTGCCAGCAGCCAAGACGGACTAGCGGGGGGGTACCAAGAGACCCAGTACTTC
d_gene: NA; abundance: NA; v_gene: TRBV7-3; j_gene: TRBJ2-7; CDR3aa: CASSSLTGTEQYF; CDR3nt: TGTGCCAGCAGCTCCTTGACAGGAACCGAGCAGTACTTC
d_gene: NA; abundance: NA; v_gene: TRBV5-6; j_gene: TRBJ1-6; CDR3aa: CASSLVSASSSPLHF; CDR3nt: TGTGCCAGCAGCTTGGTATCCGCTAGCAGTTCACCCCTCCACTTT
d_gene: NA; abundance: NA; v_gene: TRBV29-1; j_gene: TRBJ1-2; CDR3aa: CSVGSGPNYGYTF; CDR3nt: TGCAGCGTTGGTTCCGGTCCTAACTATGGCTACACCTTC
d_gene: TRBD2; abundance: NA; v_gene: TRBV7-2; j_gene: TRBJ2-5; CDR3aa: CASSPGTSGVEQTQYF; CDR3nt: TGTGCCAGCAGCCCCGGGACTAGCGGGGTGGAACAGACCCAGTACTTC
d_gene: NA; abundance: NA; v_gene: TRBV10-3; j_gene: TRBJ2-2; CDR3aa: CAIGGGLTGELFF; CDR3nt: TGTGCCATCGGGGGGGGCCTCACCGGGGAGCTGTTTTTT
d_gene: NA; abundance: NA; v_gene: TRBV28; j_gene: TRBJ2-3; CDR3aa: CASGGGGQGGTDTQYF; CDR3nt: TGTGCCAGCGGGGGGGGCGGACAGGGCGGCACAGATACGCAGTATTTT
d_gene: TRBD1; abundance: NA; v_gene: TRBV6-5; j_gene: TRBJ1-5; CDR3aa: CASGLGQGNQPQHF; CDR3nt: TGTGCCAGCGGCCTCGGACAGGGAAATCAGCCCCAGCATTTT
d_gene: TRBD1; abundance: once; v_gene: TRBV4-1; j_gene: TRBJ2-2; CDR3aa: CASRHFDRVDTGELFF; CDR3nt: TGCGCCAGCAGGCATTTCGACAGGGTGGATACCGGGGAGCTGTTTTTT
d_gene: NA; abundance: NA; v_gene: TRBV3-1/TRBV3-2; j_gene: TRBJ2-3; CDR3aa: CASRRGGATDTQYF; CDR3nt: TGTGCCAGCAGAAGGGGGGGAGCGACAGATACGCAGTATTTT
d_gene: TRBD1; abundance: NA; v_gene: TRBV3-1/TRBV3-2; j_gene: TRBJ1-1; CDR3aa: CASSPGTGLNTEAFF; CDR3nt: TGTGCCAGCAGCCCAGGGACAGGTTTGAACACTGAAGCTTTCTTT
d_gene: TRBD1; abundance: NA; v_gene: TRBV3-1/TRBV3-2; j_gene: TRBJ2-7; CDR3aa: CASSQPQGVRYF; CDR3nt: TGTGCCAGCAGCCAGCCCCAGGGGGTGAGGTACTTC
d_gene: TRBD1; abundance: NA; v_gene: TRBV6-1; j_gene: TRBJ1-1; CDR3aa: CASSDRQGRVNTEAFF; CDR3nt: TGTGCCAGCAGTGACCGACAGGGTAGGGTGAACACTGAAGCTTTCTTT